This TCR beta chain was recorded in a study of identical twins (dated by TCRdb to the mid-2010s). Looking at the study overall: The study deep-sequenced TCR alpha and beta repertoires from monozygotic twins, unrelated adults of various ages and cord blood to test whether fetal clonotypes persist. Replicate twin experiments were performed at different times using different library preparation protocols to rule out contamination. Points the paper makes about the study in general: Because the same donors could not be followed over many years, conclusions were based on cross-sectional statistical analysis. In monozygotic twins, recombination models systematically underestimated out-of-frame TCR alpha sharing, but the models matched the sharing seen between unrelated individuals. Fewer insertions were carried by abundant cord blood beta clonotypes, a similar but weaker trend appeared in young adult naive repertoires, and no such trend appeared in memory repertoires. Invariant T cells such as MAIT and iNKT could partly confound zero-insertion analyses, although diverse VJ usage argued against such confounding for most clonotypes. The excess sharing between twins in beta out-of-frame sequences was weaker because fewer shared sequences reduced the signal-to-noise ratio. Compared with coincidental sharing between unrelated individuals, out-of-frame TCR alpha sequences shared between twins had an excess of sequences with low generation probability.

The library was produced with 5' RACE. The data were produced on an Illumina HiSeq 2000. A universal primer binding site was introduced by template switching, and a unique molecular identifier was present in the final cDNA, enabling accurate counting of TCR cDNA molecules. Specific primers in the conserved constant-segment region were used to synthesize first-strand cDNA for TCR alpha and beta chains. Each cDNA library was double barcoded, with a SMART-Mk sample barcode plus Illumina barcodes, to control for contamination. TruSeq adapter sequences, together with Illumina sample barcodes, were added in two successive PCR steps. Sequencing of the TCR alpha and beta cDNA libraries was done on the Illumina HiSeq platform using custom primers. Concerning the study's data processing: Unique molecular identifiers were extracted from raw reads with MiGEC, and CDR3 positions were determined with MiXCR. Recombination models were inferred per individual with the repgenHMM and IGoR tools using an EM algorithm. The analysis of shared clonotypes was done with the tcR package in R, with sharing normalized by the product of cloneset sizes. To study raw recombination free of thymic and clonal selection effects, out-of-frame nonproductive sequences were analyzed. The public reads were reanalyzed by TCRdb: fastp trimming at Q25, MiXCR alignment, in-frame beta chains only. CDR3 protein sequences are deduplicated, and each keeps its most common genes and DNA. Clone size and V and J calls follow TCRdb, not the original study. In this sample the table shows 260,000 or so distinct CDR3 sequences, approximately 8% of which occur a single time. Together, the top ten hold around 5.4% of the sample.

CDR1 and CDR2 were assigned from the germline V gene as MDHEN and SYDVKM. Compared with germline, V lacks 6 bases and J lacks 3 bases; bases without a gene match: 22. From the cysteine up to the phenylalanine, the CDR3 has a length of 20 residues. The entry retains the CDR3 DNA only, 60 bases that are in frame from base 1. Every donor in the study was a healthy Caucasian. Three pairs of female monozygotic twins, all aged about 18 to 30 years, were included in the twin cohort. Positive isolation kits from Invitrogen were used to isolate CD4+ and CD8+ T cell populations. This clonotype was observed a handful of times. Its antigen is still unknown. It has no much larger one-base neighbor in the sample; base qualities were not kept. These data were also reused for a study on yellow fever vaccine responses in identical twins. According to the second study: The authors reported that the T cell response to vaccination in identical twins appeared partly convergent and partly personalized. In identical twins, the study followed T cell clones that responded to the vaccine with precision.

Material: CD8+ T cells sorted from blood. The chain uses TRBV28 and TRBJ2-1; the junction holds 8 bases that match TRBD2. The TCR comes from a woman aged 18 to 35 in good health. The nucleotides read TGTGCCAGCAGCCTTCCTAGGACTAGCAAAGACCCGGATAGCTACAATGAGCAGTTCTTC. This sequence encodes CASSLPRTSKDPDSYNEQFF.